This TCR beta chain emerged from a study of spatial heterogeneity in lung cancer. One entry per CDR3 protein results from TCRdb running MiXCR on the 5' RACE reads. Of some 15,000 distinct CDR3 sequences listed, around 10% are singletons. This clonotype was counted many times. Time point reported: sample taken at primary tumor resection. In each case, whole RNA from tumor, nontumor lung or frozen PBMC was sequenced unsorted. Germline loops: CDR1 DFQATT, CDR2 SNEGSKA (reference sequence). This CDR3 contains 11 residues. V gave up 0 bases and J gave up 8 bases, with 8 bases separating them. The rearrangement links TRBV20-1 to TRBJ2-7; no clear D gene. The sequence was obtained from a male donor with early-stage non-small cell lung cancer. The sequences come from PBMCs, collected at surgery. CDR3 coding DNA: TGCAGTGCTAGAGACGCACAAAAGCAGTACTTC. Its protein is CSARDAQKQYF.